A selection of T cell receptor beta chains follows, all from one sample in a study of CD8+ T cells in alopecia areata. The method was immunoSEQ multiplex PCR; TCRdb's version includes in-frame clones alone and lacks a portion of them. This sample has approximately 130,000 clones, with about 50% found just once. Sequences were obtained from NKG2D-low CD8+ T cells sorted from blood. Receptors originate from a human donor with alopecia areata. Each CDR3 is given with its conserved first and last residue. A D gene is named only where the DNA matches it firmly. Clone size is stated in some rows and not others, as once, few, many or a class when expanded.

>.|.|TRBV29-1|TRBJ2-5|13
TGCAGCGTCCTCTGGGAGGTTGGGGAGACCCAGTACTTC
CSVLWEVGETQYF
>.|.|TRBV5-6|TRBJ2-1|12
TGTGCCAGCAGCCATCAATACAATGAGCAGTTCTTC
CASSHQYNEQFF
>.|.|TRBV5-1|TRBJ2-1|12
TGCGCCAGCAGCTTGACAGGGACGGAGCAGTTCTTC
CASSLTGTEQFF
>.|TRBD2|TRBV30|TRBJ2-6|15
TGTGCCTGGAGGCCGGGGGGGTCCGGGGCCAACGTCCTGACTTTC
CAWRPGGSGANVLTF
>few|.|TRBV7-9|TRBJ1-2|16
TGTGCCAGCAGCTTACCGGGAGTGGGGAATGACTATGGCTACACCTTC
CASSLPGVGNDYGYTF
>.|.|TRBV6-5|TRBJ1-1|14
TGTGCCAGCAGTTACTCCCCGGGGAACACTGAAGCTTTCTTT
CASSYSPGNTEAFF
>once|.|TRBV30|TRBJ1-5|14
TGTGCCTGGAGCCCGGACAGTCTCAATCAGCCCCAGCATTTT
CAWSPDSLNQPQHF
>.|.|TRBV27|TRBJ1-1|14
TGTGCCAGCAGGATCCGTGGGCGGAACACTGAAGCTTTCTTT
CASRIRGRNTEAFF
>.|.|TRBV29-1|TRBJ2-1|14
TGCAGCGTTGAAGATCGGTCAGAATACAATGAGCAGTTCTTC
CSVEDRSEYNEQFF
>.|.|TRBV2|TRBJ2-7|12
TGTGCCAGCGGAGCAAGAACCTACGAGCAGTACTTC
CASGARTYEQYF
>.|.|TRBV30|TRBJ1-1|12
TGTGCCTGGAGTGTAGGGGGGACTGAAGCTTTCTTT
CAWSVGGTEAFF
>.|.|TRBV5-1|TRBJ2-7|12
TGCGCCAGCTGGGACCATCAGGGCGAGCAGTACTTC
CASWDHQGEQYF
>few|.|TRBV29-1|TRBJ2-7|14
TGCAGCGCGGGAGGGACAGGGACTTCCTACGAGCAGTACTTC
CSAGGTGTSYEQYF
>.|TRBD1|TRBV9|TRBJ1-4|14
TGTGCCAGCAGCGCTCGACAGGGGAATGAAAAACTGTTTTTT
CASSARQGNEKLFF
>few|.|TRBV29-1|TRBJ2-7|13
TGCAGCGTTGTTAGTCAGCGCAACTACGAGCAGTACTTC
CSVVSQRNYEQYF
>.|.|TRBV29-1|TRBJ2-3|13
TGCAGCGTTGAAGATCCATACACGGGTACGCAGTATTTT
CSVEDPYTGTQYF
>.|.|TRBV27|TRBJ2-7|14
TGTGCCAGCAGTTTAGCCAGGGATTCCTACGAGCAGTACTTC
CASSLARDSYEQYF
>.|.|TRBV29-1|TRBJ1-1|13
TGCAGCGTCTCGGACGCTATGAACACTGAAGCTTTCTTT
CSVSDAMNTEAFF
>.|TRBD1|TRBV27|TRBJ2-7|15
TGTGCCAGCAGCTTGAGTCCGGACAGGGCTGAAGAGCAGTACTTC
CASSLSPDRAEEQYF
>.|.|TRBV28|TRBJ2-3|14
TGTGCCAGCAGTTCCCCGACAGACACAGATACGCAGTATTTT
CASSSPTDTDTQYF
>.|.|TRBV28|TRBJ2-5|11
TGTGCCAGCGGATCGTACCGGACCCAGTACTTC
CASGSYRTQYF
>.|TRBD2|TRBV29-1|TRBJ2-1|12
TGCAGCGTTGACCGGGACTACAATGAGCAGCTCTTC
CSVDRDYNEQLF
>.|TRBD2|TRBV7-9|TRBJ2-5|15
TGTGCCAGCAGGTTCGGGACTAGCGGACAAGAGACCCAGTACTTC
CASRFGTSGQETQYF
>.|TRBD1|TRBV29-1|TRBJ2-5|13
TGCAGCCCCGGTCCCGGGACAGAAGAGACCCAGTACTTC
CSPGPGTEETQYF
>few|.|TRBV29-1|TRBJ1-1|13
TGCAGCGTTGCATTTGGGATCTACACTGAAGCTTTCTTT
CSVAFGIYTEAFF
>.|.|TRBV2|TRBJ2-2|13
TGTGCCAGCTCCGGAGGGGTCACCGGGGAGCTGTTTTTT
CASSGGVTGELFF
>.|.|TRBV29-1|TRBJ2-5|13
TGCAGCGTTCGGGACGCCCAGGGTTGGACCCAGTACTTC
CSVRDAQGWTQYF
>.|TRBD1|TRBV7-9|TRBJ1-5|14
TGTGCCAGCAGCTTAGGACAGGGGGTCCAGCCCCAGCATTTT
CASSLGQGVQPQHF
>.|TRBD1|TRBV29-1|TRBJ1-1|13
TGCAGCGTAGGACAGGGGGCGAGGGCTGAAGCTTTCTTT
CSVGQGARAEAFF
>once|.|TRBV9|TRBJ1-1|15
TGTGCCAGCAGCGTAGAGGGCAGGGTCGGCACTGAAGCTTTCTTT
CASSVEGRVGTEAFF
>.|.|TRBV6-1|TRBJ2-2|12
TGTGCCAGCAGGGGGGACACCGGGGAGCTGTTTTTT
CASRGDTGELFF
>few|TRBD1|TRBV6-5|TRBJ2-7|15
TGTGCCAGCAGCTCGGCGGACAGGGGGTCCGACGAGCAGTACTTC
CASSSADRGSDEQYF
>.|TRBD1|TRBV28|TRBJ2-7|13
TGTGCCAGCAGTCCACAGGGGGCCCGACAGCAGTACTTC
CASSPQGARQQYF
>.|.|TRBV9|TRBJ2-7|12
TGTGCCAGCAGCGTAGGGATGGGTGAGCAGTACTTC
CASSVGMGEQYF
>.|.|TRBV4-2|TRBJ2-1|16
TGTGCCAGCAGGATCTCCGGGACTGAACCTTACAATGAGCAGTTCTTC
CASRISGTEPYNEQFF
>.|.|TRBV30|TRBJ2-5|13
TGTGCCGGAGAGGGGCAGAGCCAAGAGACCCAGTACTTC
CAGEGQSQETQYF
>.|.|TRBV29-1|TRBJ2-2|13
TGCAGCGTTGTGACGCCGAACACCGGGGAGCTGTTTTTT
CSVVTPNTGELFF
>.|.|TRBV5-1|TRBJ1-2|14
TGCGCCAGCAGCTTGGACCCTCCGACCTATGGCTACACCTTC
CASSLDPPTYGYTF
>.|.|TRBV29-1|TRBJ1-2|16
TGCAGCGTTGAAGGATTTCTCGGGACCGCAAACTATGGCTACACCTTC
CSVEGFLGTANYGYTF
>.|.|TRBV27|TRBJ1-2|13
TGTGCCAGCAGTTTAGGCAAGAACTATGGCTACACCTTC
CASSLGKNYGYTF
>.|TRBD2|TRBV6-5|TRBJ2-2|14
TGTGCCAGCAGTCTTCCGGGACTAACCGGGGAGCTGTTTTTT
CASSLPGLTGELFF
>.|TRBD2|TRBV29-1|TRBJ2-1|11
TGCAGCGTTGGGGAGGGTAGTGAGCAGTTCTTC
CSVGEGSEQFF
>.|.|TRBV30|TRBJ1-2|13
TGTGCCTGGGCCGGGCCCCCGGGCTATGGCTACACCTTC
CAWAGPPGYGYTF
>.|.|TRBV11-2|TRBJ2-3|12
TGTGCCAGCAGCGGCAGCACAGATACGCAGTATTTT
CASSGSTDTQYF
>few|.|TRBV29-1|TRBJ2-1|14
TGCAGCGTTGCCTTCAGGGGCGGGGGCAATGAGCAGTTCTTC
CSVAFRGGGNEQFF
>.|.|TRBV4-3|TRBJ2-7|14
TGCGCCAGCAGCCCAAGTCTTAGCGGCTACGAGCAGTACTTC
CASSPSLSGYEQYF
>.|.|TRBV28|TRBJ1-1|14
TGTGCCAGCAGACTCCAACAGGGTTGGACTGAAGCTTTCTTT
CASRLQQGWTEAFF
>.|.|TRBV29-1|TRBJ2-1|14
TGCAGCGTTGAAATCGGGACGGCCTACAATGAGCAGTTCTTC
CSVEIGTAYNEQFF
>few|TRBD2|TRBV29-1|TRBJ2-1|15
TGCAGCGTTGAATGGTGGGCTAGCGGGAGGTGGGAGCAGTTCTTC
CSVEWWASGRWEQFF
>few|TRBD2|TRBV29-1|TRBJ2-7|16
TGCAGCGTTAAACTACATAGCGGGGGAGGGACCTACGAGCAGTACTTC
CSVKLHSGGGTYEQYF
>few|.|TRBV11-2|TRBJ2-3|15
TGTGCCAGCAGCTTAGCAGGGACCATCACAGATACGCAGTATTTT
CASSLAGTITDTQYF
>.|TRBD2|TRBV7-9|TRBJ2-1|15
TGTGCCAGCAGCTTCGGACTAGCGGGGGACAATGAGCAGTTCTTC
CASSFGLAGDNEQFF
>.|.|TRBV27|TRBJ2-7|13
TGTGCCAGCAGTCCCTCGAGCTCCTACGAGCAGTACTTC
CASSPSSSYEQYF
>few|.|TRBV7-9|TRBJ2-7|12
TGTGCCAGCAGCTTGATCGCCCACGAGCAGTACTTC
CASSLIAHEQYF
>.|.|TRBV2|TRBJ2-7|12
TGTGCCAGCAAGAACCCGGAATACGAGCAGTACTTC
CASKNPEYEQYF
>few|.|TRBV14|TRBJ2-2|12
TGTGCTTCCGGGGGCATCACCGGGGAGCTGTTTTTT
CASGGITGELFF
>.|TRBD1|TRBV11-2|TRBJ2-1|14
TGTGCCAGCAGCTTTGGAGGACAGGTCGGAGAGCAGTTCTTC
CASSFGGQVGEQFF
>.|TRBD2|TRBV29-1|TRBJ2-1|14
TGCAGCGCAGAGCGGGACCGGACTAACAATGAGCAGTTCTTC
CSAERDRTNNEQFF